The rows below give T cell receptor beta chains drawn from one sample of a study of shared clonotypes between healthy human individuals. Clones were read by immunoSEQ multiplex PCR, and TCRdb kept only the in-frame ones, dropping some. The table shows more than 2,000,000 clones, with over 85% occurring only once. Material: naive CD4+ T cells sorted from blood. The source of these receptors is a man younger than 35 in good health. Each CDR3 is given with its conserved first and last residue. D genes are given only for firm matches. Expanded clones get a size class; other rows say once, few or many, or leave the size out.

v_call,cdr3_length,d_call,clone_size,j_call,cdr3_aa,cdr3_nt
TRBV4-1,14,-,-,TRBJ2-3,CASSQGTKGDTQYF,TGCGCCAGCAGCCAAGGCACCAAGGGAGATACGCAGTATTTT
TRBV5-4,15,TRBD2,-,TRBJ2-1,CASSSGTRGNNEQFF,TGTGCCAGCAGCTCTGGGACTAGGGGAAACAATGAGCAGTTCTTC
TRBV30,13,TRBD1,-,TRBJ2-7,CASDRGGSYEQYF,TGTGCCTCAGACAGGGGTGGGTCCTACGAGCAGTACTTC
TRBV28,12,-,-,TRBJ1-2,CASSSLGDGYTF,TGTGCCAGCAGTTCTTTGGGAGATGGCTACACCTTC
TRBV15,16,TRBD1,-,TRBJ2-7,CATSRINRGSSYEQYF,TGTGCCACCAGCAGAATTAACAGGGGGAGCTCCTACGAGCAGTACTTC
TRBV7-9,13,-,-,TRBJ1-1,CASRRDSNTEAFF,TGTGCCAGCAGACGAGACTCGAACACTGAAGCTTTCTTT
TRBV28,16,TRBD1,-,TRBJ1-5,CASSAQPGQGNQPQHF,TGTGCCAGCAGTGCACAACCCGGACAGGGAAATCAGCCCCAGCATTTT
TRBV5-1,13,-,-,TRBJ1-2,CASSSTANYGYTF,TGCGCCAGCAGCTCGACTGCTAACTATGGCTACACCTTC
TRBV7-2,14,TRBD2,once,TRBJ2-1,CASSSGTSSNEQFF,TGTGCCAGCAGTTCCGGGACTAGCTCCAATGAGCAGTTCTTC
TRBV18,15,-,-,TRBJ1-4,CASSPPTATNEKLFF,TGTGCCAGCTCACCACCGACAGCAACTAATGAAAAACTGTTTTTT
TRBV2,15,TRBD1,-,TRBJ1-5,CASRVDRGGNQPQHF,TGTGCCAGCAGGGTGGACAGGGGGGGCAATCAGCCCCAGCATTTT
TRBV15,18,-,-,TRBJ2-1,CATSRDQAYLSLYNEQFF,TGTGCCACCAGCAGAGATCAGGCCTACCTCAGCCTTTACAATGAGCAGTTCTTC
TRBV2,12,-,once,TRBJ2-1,CASSEMTESSIF,TGTGCCAGCAGTGAAATGACTGAGTCTTCGATCTTC
TRBV2,13,-,-,TRBJ2-7,CASTGRVTYEQYF,TGTGCCAGCACCGGACGGGTTACCTACGAGCAGTACTTC
TRBV6-5,12,-,-,TRBJ2-2,CASSRPTGELFF,TGTGCCAGCAGTAGGCCCACCGGGGAGCTGTTTTTT
TRBV10-1,14,TRBD1,-,TRBJ1-2,CASSESRDSFIYTF,TGCGCCAGCAGTGAGTCACGGGACAGTTTTATCTACACCTTC
TRBV6-5,14,-,-,TRBJ2-3,CASSYLTSTDTQYF,TGTGCCAGCAGTTACCTGACGAGCACAGATACGCAGTATTTT
TRBV7-7,13,-,-,TRBJ2-1,CASSSDIYNEQFF,TGTGCTAGCAGCTCGGACATCTACAATGAGCAGTTCTTC
TRBV5-1,14,TRBD1,-,TRBJ2-1,CASSLETGVNEQFF,TGCGCCAGCAGCTTGGAGACAGGGGTTAATGAGCAGTTCTTC
TRBV13,16,TRBD2,-,TRBJ2-3,CASTAASGRAIDTQYF,TGTGCCAGCACAGCCGCTAGCGGGAGGGCCATAGATACGCAGTATTTT